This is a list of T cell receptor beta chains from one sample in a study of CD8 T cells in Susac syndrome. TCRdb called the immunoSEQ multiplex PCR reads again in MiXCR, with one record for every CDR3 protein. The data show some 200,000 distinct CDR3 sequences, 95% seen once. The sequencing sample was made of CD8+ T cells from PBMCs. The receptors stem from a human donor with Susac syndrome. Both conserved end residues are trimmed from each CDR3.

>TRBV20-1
SARVRPPSGRGNEQF
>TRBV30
AWSVDGGVYNEAF
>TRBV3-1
ASSQGGDTQY
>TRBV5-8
ASSLIMYGTGELF
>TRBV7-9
ASSLVPDGNTDTQY
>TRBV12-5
ASGPDTSGNTIY
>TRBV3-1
ASSLPGLAGGPRTQY
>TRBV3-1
ASSQRGGKYNEQF
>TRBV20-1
SADNLGTSGNNEQF
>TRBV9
ASSELGSGGLGIDTQY